The subject of this entry is one TCR beta chain. Its antigen has not been determined. No per-base quality is available; no much larger clone lies one base away. This entry comes from a study of blood T cell repertoires in COVID-19 (TCRdb year 2020). Some background on the complete study: Samples from collaborators originated in the United States, Italy and Spain and spanned both the acute and convalescent phases of COVID-19. The prospective study material was composed of cDNA or gDNA derived from T cells, B-cell-depleted T cells, or PBMCs. The dataset comprised deeply sampled blood TCRbeta repertoires from subjects exposed to, actively infected with, or recovered from COVID-19. The repertoires were made available in a free public database intended to serve as a resource for research on the immune response to SARS-CoV-2. The samples were drawn from two sources: the first 160 participants of the ongoing ImmuneRACE study, and some 1,300 subjects contributed by 6 global collaborators. Nearly every sample came with metadata listing a de-identified subject ID, COVID-19 status, age in years and sex. Where available, HLA class I and class II types were obtained from metadata supplied by the sample provider rather than from assay-based typing. What the work shows at the level of the full study, not this receptor alone: The amount of clinical and demographic metadata varied by source and participant and was provided uncurated.

The immunoSEQ Assay, a bias-controlled multiplex PCR, was used to amplify TCRbeta CDR3 regions from genomic DNA. Under the source paper's analysis protocol: Nucleated cell counts per sample were estimated from amplification of reference gene primers within the assay. To quantify the absolute abundance of each unique TCRbeta CDR3 rearrangement, sequence reads were collapsed and filtered. For each sample, productive Simpson clonality was calculated as the square root of Simpson's diversity index across productive rearrangements. Drawn from immuneACCESS, this table holds only the in-frame rearrangements with V and J called that TCRdb kept. Clones are partly lost; checked studies trace under half to an unresolved V gene and leave the rest unexplained. V and J calls plus clone size are reproduced from that table; the DNA served to infer D and trimming. The sample yields more than 95,000 clones; roughly 87% were counted once. The top ten clonotypes cover 6.2% of the sample.

Each collaborating institution followed its own protocols to collect whole blood in K2EDTA tubes. For TCRbeta analysis, collaborators shipped samples as frozen whole blood, isolated PBMCs, or DNA extracted from either of those sample types. The germline V gene sets CDR1 to SGHRS and CDR2 to YFSETQ. The cysteine opens and the phenylalanine closes a CDR3 of 14 amino acids. Of the read, only the CDR3 DNA is kept; its 42 bases are in frame from base 1. The trim is 4 bases for V and 3 bases for J, with a gap of 10 bases between the germline ends. Recombination joined TRBV5-1 with TRBJ2-2; TRBD2 might be the D gene, on 7 matching bases. Sequencing input: peripheral blood. The source of this sequence is a human donor in a cohort sampled during active COVID-19. CDR3 region: CASSGGAYTGELFF. In nucleotide form, the sequence is TGCGCCAGCAGCGGGGGGGCTTACACCGGGGAGCTGTTTTTT.